Following are 27 T cell receptor beta chains from one sample sequenced in a study of beta chain features in type 1 diabetes. Study-wide results and caveats: TCRB CDR3 length was moderately but significantly reduced in all four CD4+ subsets of Type 1 diabetes patients.

These receptors have no identified antigens. Investigators reverse transcribed all isolated RNA, so they sequenced expressed TCRB transcripts. TCRdb's copy holds only in-frame clones and misses some; the assay was immunoSEQ multiplex PCR. The repertoire holds approximately 17,000 clones, about 70% seen once, with 0.65% to 0.9% in the top ten. The sequencing input was stem cell memory CD4+ T cells from blood. The source of these receptors is a man younger than 40 with type 1 diabetes.

This clone has only a few counts. The chain couples TRBV7-2 to TRBJ2-3; possible D gene TRBD2, 5 bases. This CDR3 contains 12 residues. V lost 3 bases, J lost 10 bases, and 11 bases lay in between. Germline lookup yields CDR1 SGHTA and CDR2 FQGNSA. CDR3 residues: CASSLGVVAQYF. In DNA, the CDR3 is TGTGCCAGCAGCTTGGGAGTCGTCGCGCAGTATTTT.

The chain joins TRBV4-1 to TRBJ2-6, with D possibly matching TRBD1 (7 bases). The germline V gene has CDR1 MGHRA and CDR2 YSYEKL. V was clipped by 0 bases and J by 10 bases, with 19 bases between them. The CDR3 has 17 amino acids. The CDR3: CASSQEMRQGGRNVLTF. The DNA for the CDR3 is TGCGCCAGCAGCCAAGAGATGAGGCAGGGGGGTCGTAACGTCCTGACTTTC.

This clone was seen more than once but under ten times. The J gene is TRBJ2-7, the V gene TRBV6-5; tentatively, D is TRBD1 (6 bases). From germline, CDR1 is MNHEY and CDR2 SVGAGI. Trimming left V 6 bases short and J 3 bases short, with 6 bases between. The CDR3 has 11 residues. The chain's CDR3 is CASSRGYEQYF. The CDR3 nucleotides are TGTGCCAGCAGCAGGGGCTACGAGCAGTACTTC.

This clone has only one observation. The chain joins TRBV19 to TRBJ2-1; 8 nucleotides match TRBD2. The CDR3 loop spans 15 amino acids. The junction had 2 bases not matched to a gene; V was cut back by 4 bases and J by 0 bases. Germline V CDR1 and CDR2: LNHDA, SQIVND (reference sequence). CDR3 amino acids: CASSSGGYSYNEQFF. Here the CDR3 DNA reads TGTGCCAGTAGTAGCGGGGGGTACTCCTACAATGAGCAGTTCTTC.

The V call is TRBV18, the J call TRBJ2-7; the match to TRBD1 covers 7 bases. Germline values: CDR1 KGHSH, CDR2 LQKENI. The V gene end was trimmed by 2 bases and the J gene end by 2 bases; junction bases not matched to a gene: 3. The CDR3 runs 14 residues. The CDR3, as DNA: TGTGCCAGCTCACCAGGGGACAGCACCTACGAGCAGTACTTC. It encodes CASSPGDSTYEQYF.

This clone came up a few times. The gene calls are TRBV7-2 and TRBJ1-1; D is possibly TRBD1 (5 bases). The germline V gene has CDR1 SGHTA and CDR2 FQGNSA. This CDR3 is 14 amino acids long. Between the trimmed V and J ends, which lost 1 base and 5 bases, there was a span of 11 bases. The CDR3 DNA reads TGTGCCAGCAGCTTAGGCGGGGGGTGGACTGAAGCTTTCTTT. Protein: CASSLGGGWTEAFF.

The genes are TRBV6-5 and TRBJ2-4; no definite D call. Between the trimmed V and J ends, which lost 8 bases and 1 base, there was a span of 12 bases. The length of the CDR3 is 14 residues. CDR1 and CDR2 from the germline V gene are MNHEY and SVGAGI. CDR3 sequence (DNA): TGTGCCAGCCGCGCCTCCGGGGCCAAAAACATTCAGTACTTC. Protein: CASRASGAKNIQYF.

V is TRBV29-1 and J is TRBJ2-1; 11 nucleotides agree with TRBD2. This CDR3 spans 15 amino acids. Germline lookup yields CDR1 SQVTM and CDR2 ANQGSEA. V gave up 5 bases and J gave up 1 base; unmatched junction bases: 4. CDR3 in amino acids: CSVLSSGGSYNEQFF. In DNA, the CDR3 is TGCAGCGTTTTGTCTAGCGGGGGGTCCTACAATGAGCAGTTCTTC.

This chain connects TRBV18 to TRBJ2-7, with D perhaps TRBD1 (6 bases). CDR3 length equals 15 residues. The germline gives CDR1 KGHSH, CDR2 LQKENI. V was trimmed by 4 bases and J by 6 bases, leaving 19 bases between them. This chain's CDR3 is CASSRLMDSYREQYF. The CDR3 coding sequence is TGTGCCAGCTCACGCCTGATGGACAGCTATCGCGAGCAGTACTTC. Filled out from reference TRBV18 and TRBJ2-7, the complete variable domain reads NAGVMQNPRHLVRRRGQEARLRCSPMKGHSHVYWYRQLPEEGLKFMVYLQKENIIDESGMPKERFSAEFPKEGPSILRIQQVVRGDSAAYFCASSRLMDSYREQYFGPGTRLTVT.

This chain links TRBV10-3 with TRBJ1-3; 11 bases are a match to TRBD1. This CDR3 comprises 15 residues. J gave up 3 bases and V 10 bases, and 8 bases lay outside the gene matches. Germline CDR1 ENHRY, CDR2 SYGVKD. The CDR3 DNA is TGTGCCAGCCGGGACAGGGGGATGCTTGGAAACACCATATATTTT. This gives the protein CASRDRGMLGNTIYF.

The V gene is TRBV7-9, the J gene TRBJ2-5, with 8 bases aligning to TRBD2. Germline CDR1 SEHNR, CDR2 FQNEAQ (reference sequence). Unmatched junction bases numbered 0, after V lost 8 bases and J lost 4 bases. The CDR3 runs 11 residues. The CDR3 region is CASRGGETQYF. CDR3 nucleotide sequence: TGTGCCAGCCGGGGGGGAGAGACCCAGTACTTC.

This clone has just a few counts. V and J are TRBV7-9 and TRBJ2-6; D gene uncertain. V was cut by 3 bases and J by 0 bases, with 6 bases left in between. In germline, CDR1 is SEHNR, CDR2 FQNEAQ (reference sequence). The CDR3 sequence is 15 residues long. This chain's CDR3 is CASSLRNSGANVLTF. In DNA form, the CDR3 reads TGTGCCAGCAGCTTGAGGAACTCTGGGGCCAACGTCCTGACTTTC.

This clone showed up just once. This chain joins TRBV11-2 and TRBJ2-1; no definite D call. The CDR3 is 16 residues long. The V end lost 1 base, the J end lost 7 bases, and 17 bases lay between the germline ends. CDR1 SGHAT and CDR2 FQNNGV come from the germline V gene. The CDR3 DNA is TGTGCCAGCAGCTTAGTCGACTTCCAGACGACGAATGAGCAGTTCTTC. The encoded protein is CASSLVDFQTTNEQFF.

The gene calls are TRBV2 and TRBJ2-3; 10 bases agree with TRBD1. Unmatched junction bases numbered 5, after V lost 6 bases and J lost 2 bases. The V gene's germline CDR1 is SNHLY and CDR2 FYNNEI. The CDR3 loop spans 15 amino acids. For the CDR3, the DNA is TGTGCCAGCAGGTGGGACAGGGGCGCCACAGATACGCAGTATTTT. Translation gives CASRWDRGATDTQYF.

The V and J genes are TRBV6-5 and TRBJ1-6, with a possible D match to TRBD1 (6 bases). Germline V gene data show CDR1 as MNHEY and CDR2 as SVGAGI. This CDR3 has 16 amino acids. V was trimmed by 2 bases and J by 13 bases, leaving 21 bases between them. The CDR3 reads CASSYTQQGGPVPLHF. Written as DNA, the CDR3 is TGTGCCAGCAGTTACACCCAACAAGGGGGACCAGTCCCCCTCCACTTT.

The genes are TRBV5-6 and TRBJ1-1; 8 bases are shared with TRBD1. CDR1 is SGHDT and CDR2 is YYEEEE in the germline V gene. Unmatched junction bases numbered 9, after V lost 4 bases and J lost 10 bases. The CDR3 sequence is 13 residues long. CDR3: CASSAGQGMRAFF. In nucleotides, the CDR3 is TGTGCCAGCAGCGCCGGACAGGGAATGAGAGCTTTCTTT.

V gene TRBV5-4 combines with J gene TRBJ1-2; the D gene is possibly TRBD1 (5 bases). The CDR3 is 16 amino acids. V lost 4 bases to trimming and J lost 2 bases, with 18 bases between them. CDR1 and CDR2 from the germline V gene are SGHNT and YYREEE (reference sequence). The CDR3 loop reads CASSPGERQLNYGYTF. Written as DNA, the CDR3 is TGTGCCAGCAGCCCGGGGGAGCGGCAGCTCAACTATGGCTACACCTTC.

This chain connects TRBV5-6 to TRBJ2-2, with 8 bases fitting TRBD1. The germline V gene encodes CDR1 SGHDT and CDR2 YYEEEE. The CDR3 has 17 amino acids. With V trimmed by 4 bases and J by 5 bases, 13 bases remained unmatched. The CDR3 nucleotides are TGTGCCAGCAGCAATATTGCCAGGACAGGGTTGACCGGGGAGCTGTTTTTT. Translation: CASSNIARTGLTGELFF.

The chain combines TRBV18 with TRBJ2-1; no definite D call. The CDR3 is 15 amino acids. Trimming removed 6 bases at V and 0 bases at J, with 12 bases between. Germline assignment: CDR1 KGHSH and CDR2 LQKENI. Here the CDR3 DNA reads TGTGCCAGCTCCCTCGCTATCCCCTCCTACAATGAGCAGTTCTTC. Translated, it gives CASSLAIPSYNEQFF. The full variable domain, its missing parts supplied by reference TRBV18 and TRBJ2-1, is NAGVMQNPRHLVRRRGQEARLRCSPMKGHSHVYWYRQLPEEGLKFMVYLQKENIIDESGMPKERFSAEFPKEGPSILRIQQVVRGDSAAYFCASSLAIPSYNEQFFGPGTRLTVL.

The V and J genes are TRBV7-2 and TRBJ2-3; 7 bases match TRBD1. Losses at the gene ends were 5 bases for V and 6 bases for J; bases not matched to a gene: 8. This CDR3 is 14 amino acids long. CDR1 SGHTA and CDR2 FQGNSA come from the germline V gene. DNA for the CDR3: TGTGCCAGCAGCATCAGACAGGGATCGGATACGCAGTATTTT. Protein product: CASSIRQGSDTQYF.

This CDR3 is CATSPGNNYGYTF. The DNA for the CDR3 is TGTGCCACCTCACCGGGAAATAACTATGGCTACACCTTC. The chain employs TRBV9 and TRBJ1-2; D uncertain. Looked up from germline, CDR1 is SGDLS and CDR2 is YYNGEE. The V and J ends lost 9 bases and 1 base respectively, with 13 bases between them. CDR3 length: 13 amino acids.

V usage is TRBV28 and J usage is TRBJ1-4; TRBD1 aligns across 7 bases. The V and J ends lost 4 bases and 0 bases, in that order; junction bases with no gene match: 2. Germline-derived CDR1 and CDR2 are MDHEN and SYDVKM. The CDR3 runs 15 residues. CDR3 in DNA: TGTGCCAGCAGTTCCACAGGGGCAACTAATGAAAAACTGTTTTTT. Translated, it gives CASSSTGATNEKLFF.

This chain joins TRBV7-3 and TRBJ2-7, with D possibly matching TRBD2 (5 bases). CDR3 length: 14 amino acids. CDR1 and CDR2 (germline): SGHTA, FQGTGA. Trimming shortened V by 1 base and J by 2 bases, and 9 bases separated the two germline ends. The CDR3 sequence: CASSLSGPPYEQYF. DNA for the CDR3: TGTGCCAGCAGCTTAAGCGGGCCTCCCTACGAGCAGTACTTC. Variable domain in full (rest from reference TRBV7-3 and TRBJ2-7): GAGVSQTPSNKVTEKGKYVELRCDPISGHTALYWYRQSLGQGPEFLIYFQGTGAADDSGLPNDRFFAVRPEGSVSTLKIQRTERGDSAVYLCASSLSGPPYEQYFGPGTRLTVT.

The chain employs TRBV6-6 and TRBJ2-7; D may be TRBD1 (6 bases). Germline CDR1 and CDR2: MNHNY and SVGAGI (reference sequence). CDR3 length: 13 residues. Trimming took 0 bases from V and 5 from J, leaving 8 bases between them. This CDR3 is CASSYSHRDEQYF. Written as DNA, the CDR3 is TGTGCCAGCAGTTACTCTCACAGGGACGAGCAGTACTTC.

The chain uses TRBV7-2 and TRBJ1-2, with D tentatively TRBD1 (6 bases). The CDR3 spans 14 residues. Trimming shortened V by 4 bases and J by 7 bases, and 16 bases separated the two germline ends. CDR1 and CDR2 from the germline V gene are SGHTA and FQGNSA. The CDR3: CASSSPGTRAGYTF. CDR3 bases: TGTGCCAGCAGCTCCCCCGGGACAAGGGCTGGCTACACCTTC.

The chain recombines TRBV5-1 with TRBJ1-2, with a tentative D call TRBD1 (6 bases). Trimming took 0 bases from V and 9 from J, leaving 12 bases between them. This CDR3 region has 13 residues. From germline, CDR1 is SGHRS and CDR2 YFSETQ. CDR3 protein: CASSLGQVDSYTF. The DNA of the CDR3 is TGCGCCAGCAGCTTGGGACAGGTAGACAGCTACACCTTC. Complete variable domain (other parts from reference TRBV5-1 and TRBJ1-2): KAGVTQTPRYLIKTRGQQVTLSCSPISGHRSVSWYQQTPGQGLQFLFEYFSETQRNKGNFPGRFSGRQFSNSRSEMNVSTLELGDSALYLCASSLGQVDSYTFGSGTRLTVV.

V is TRBV7-3 and J is TRBJ2-3, with TRBD1 as a possible D gene (6 bases). The germline V gene has CDR1 SGHTA and CDR2 FQGTGA. Trimming cost V 6 bases and J 3 bases, with 10 bases left between them. This CDR3 has 13 residues. CDR3 sequence (DNA): TGTGCCAGCAGTCCTACAGGGACAGATACGCAGTATTTT. Its translation is CASSPTGTDTQYF.